This TCR beta chain was recovered during a study of cytomegalovirus exposure and HLA in healthy donors. The assay was immunoSEQ multiplex PCR, and TCRdb's table has in-frame clones only and misses some. The sample comprises hundreds of thousands of clones, around 90% of which are singletons, and about 2% rests with the top ten. This CDR3 is 13 amino acids long. Looked up from germline, CDR1 is SGHRS and CDR2 is YFSETQ. V dropped 4 bases and J dropped 3; count of bases not matched to a gene: 4. V gene TRBV5-1 combines with J gene TRBJ2-7; 7 bases line up with TRBD1. The source of this sequence is a woman aged 18-29 years in good health and CMV-seropositive. Sample: PBMCs. In nucleotides, the CDR3 is TGCGCCAGCAGCAACCGGGACAGCTACGAGCAGTACTTC. As protein: CASSNRDSYEQYF.